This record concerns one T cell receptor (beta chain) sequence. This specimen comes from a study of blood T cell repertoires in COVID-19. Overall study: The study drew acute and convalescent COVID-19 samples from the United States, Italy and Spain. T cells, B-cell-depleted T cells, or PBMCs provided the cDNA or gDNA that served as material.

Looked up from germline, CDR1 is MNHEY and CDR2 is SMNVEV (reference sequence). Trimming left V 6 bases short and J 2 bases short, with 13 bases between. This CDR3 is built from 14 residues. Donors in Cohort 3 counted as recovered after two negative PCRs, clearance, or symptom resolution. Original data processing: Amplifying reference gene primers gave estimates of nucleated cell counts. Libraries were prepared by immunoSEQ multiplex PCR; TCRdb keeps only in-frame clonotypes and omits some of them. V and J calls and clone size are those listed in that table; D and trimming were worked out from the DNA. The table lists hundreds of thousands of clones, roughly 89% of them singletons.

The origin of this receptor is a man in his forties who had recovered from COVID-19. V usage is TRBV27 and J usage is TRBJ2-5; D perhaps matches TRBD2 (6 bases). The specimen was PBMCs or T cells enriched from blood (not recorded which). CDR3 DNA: TGTGCCAGCAGGGGAACGGGACTGCAAGAGACCCAGTACTTC. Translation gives CASRGTGLQETQYF.